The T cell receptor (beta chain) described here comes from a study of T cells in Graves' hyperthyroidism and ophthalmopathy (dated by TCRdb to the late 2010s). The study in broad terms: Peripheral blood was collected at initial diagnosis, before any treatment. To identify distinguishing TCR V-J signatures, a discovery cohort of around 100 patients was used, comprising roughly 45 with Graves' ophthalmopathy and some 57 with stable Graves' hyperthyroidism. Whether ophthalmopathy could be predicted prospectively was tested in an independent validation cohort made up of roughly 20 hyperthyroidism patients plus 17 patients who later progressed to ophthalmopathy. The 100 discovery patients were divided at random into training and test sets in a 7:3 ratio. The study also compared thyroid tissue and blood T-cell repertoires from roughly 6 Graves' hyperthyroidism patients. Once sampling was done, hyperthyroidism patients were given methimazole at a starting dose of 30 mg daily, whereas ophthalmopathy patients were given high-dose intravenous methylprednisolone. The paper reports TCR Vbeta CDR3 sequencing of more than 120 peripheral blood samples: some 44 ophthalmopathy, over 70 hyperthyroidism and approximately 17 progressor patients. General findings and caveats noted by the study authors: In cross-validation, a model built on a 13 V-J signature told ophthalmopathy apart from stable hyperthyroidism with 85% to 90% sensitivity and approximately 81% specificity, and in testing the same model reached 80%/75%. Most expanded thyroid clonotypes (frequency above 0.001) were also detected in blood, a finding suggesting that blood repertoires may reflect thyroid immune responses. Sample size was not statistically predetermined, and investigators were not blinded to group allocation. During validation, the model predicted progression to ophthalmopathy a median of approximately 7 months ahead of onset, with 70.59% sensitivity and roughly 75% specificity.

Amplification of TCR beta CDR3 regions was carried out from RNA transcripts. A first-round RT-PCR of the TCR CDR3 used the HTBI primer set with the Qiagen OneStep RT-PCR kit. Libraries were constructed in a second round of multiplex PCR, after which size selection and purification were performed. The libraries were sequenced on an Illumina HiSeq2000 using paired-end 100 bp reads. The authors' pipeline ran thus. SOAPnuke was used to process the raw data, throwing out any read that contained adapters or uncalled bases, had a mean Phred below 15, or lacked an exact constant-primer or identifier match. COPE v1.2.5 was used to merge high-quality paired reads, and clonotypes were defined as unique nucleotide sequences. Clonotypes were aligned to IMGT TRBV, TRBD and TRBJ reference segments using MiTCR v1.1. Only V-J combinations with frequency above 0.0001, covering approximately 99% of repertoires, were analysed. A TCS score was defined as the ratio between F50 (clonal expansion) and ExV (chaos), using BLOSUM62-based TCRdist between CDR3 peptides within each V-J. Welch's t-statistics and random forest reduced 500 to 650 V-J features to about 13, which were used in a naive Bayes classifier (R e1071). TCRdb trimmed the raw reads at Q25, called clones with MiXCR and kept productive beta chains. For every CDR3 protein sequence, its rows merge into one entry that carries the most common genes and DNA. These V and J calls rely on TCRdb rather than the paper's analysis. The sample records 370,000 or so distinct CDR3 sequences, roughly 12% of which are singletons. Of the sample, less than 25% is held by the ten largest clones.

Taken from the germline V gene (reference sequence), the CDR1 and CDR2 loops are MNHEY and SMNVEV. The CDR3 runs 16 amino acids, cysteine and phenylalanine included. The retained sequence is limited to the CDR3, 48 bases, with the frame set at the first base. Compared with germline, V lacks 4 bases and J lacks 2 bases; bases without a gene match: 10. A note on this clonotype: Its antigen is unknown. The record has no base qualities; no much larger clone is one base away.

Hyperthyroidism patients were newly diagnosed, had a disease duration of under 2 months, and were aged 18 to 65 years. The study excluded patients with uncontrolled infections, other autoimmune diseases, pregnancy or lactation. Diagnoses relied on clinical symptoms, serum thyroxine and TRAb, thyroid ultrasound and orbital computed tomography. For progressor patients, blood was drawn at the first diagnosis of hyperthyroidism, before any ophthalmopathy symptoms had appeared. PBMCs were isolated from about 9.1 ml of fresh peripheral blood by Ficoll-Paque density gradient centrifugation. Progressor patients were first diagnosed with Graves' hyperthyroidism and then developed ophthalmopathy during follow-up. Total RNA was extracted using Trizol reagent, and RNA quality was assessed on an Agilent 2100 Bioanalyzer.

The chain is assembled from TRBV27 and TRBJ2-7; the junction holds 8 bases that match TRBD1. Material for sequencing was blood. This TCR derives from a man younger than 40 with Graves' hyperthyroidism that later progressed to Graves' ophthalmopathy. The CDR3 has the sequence CASSWRVGQGPYEQYF. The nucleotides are TGTGCCAGCAGTTGGAGGGTTGGACAGGGCCCCTACGAGCAGTACTTC.